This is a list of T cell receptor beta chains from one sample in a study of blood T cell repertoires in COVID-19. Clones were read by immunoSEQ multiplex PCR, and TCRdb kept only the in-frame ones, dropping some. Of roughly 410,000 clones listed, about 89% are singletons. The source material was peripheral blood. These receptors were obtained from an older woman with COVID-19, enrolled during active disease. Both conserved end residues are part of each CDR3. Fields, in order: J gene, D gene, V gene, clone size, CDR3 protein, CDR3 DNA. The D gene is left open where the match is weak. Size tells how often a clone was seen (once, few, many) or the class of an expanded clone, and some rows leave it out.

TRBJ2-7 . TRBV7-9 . CASSNRESSSYEQYF TGTGCCAGCAGTAACAGGGAATCGTCATCCTACGAGCAGTACTTC
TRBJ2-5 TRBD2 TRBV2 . CASRMRAGGPQETQYF TGTGCCAGCAGAATGAGGGCGGGGGGACCCCAAGAGACCCAGTACTTC
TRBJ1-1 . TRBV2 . CATTEPDSTEAFF TGTGCCACCACAGAGCCAGACAGCACTGAAGCTTTCTTT
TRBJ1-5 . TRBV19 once CASRERHNQPQHF TGTGCCAGTAGGGAAAGACACAATCAGCCCCAGCATTTT
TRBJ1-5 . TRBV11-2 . CASSRDYSNQPQHF TGTGCCAGCAGTCGGGATTATAGCAATCAGCCCCAGCATTTT
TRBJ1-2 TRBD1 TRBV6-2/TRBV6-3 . CASSYSLGQHYGYTF TGTGCCAGCAGTTACTCCCTGGGACAGCACTATGGCTACACCTTC
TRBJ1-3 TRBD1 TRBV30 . CAWRSGGIDTIYF TGTGCCTGGAGGTCAGGGGGCATTGACACCATATATTTT
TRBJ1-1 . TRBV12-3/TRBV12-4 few CASEAMNTEAFF TGTGCCAGCGAGGCGATGAACACTGAAGCTTTCTTT
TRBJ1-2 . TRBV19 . CASSIDTGRYGYTF TGTGCCAGTAGTATTGACACAGGGCGGTATGGCTACACCTTC
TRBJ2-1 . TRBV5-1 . CASSFQTESYNEQFF TGCGCCAGCAGCTTCCAGACAGAATCCTACAATGAGCAGTTCTTC
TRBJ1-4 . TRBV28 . CASSLERVRPNQEKLFF TGTGCCAGCAGTTTAGAGCGAGTCCGGCCCAATCAGGAAAAACTGTTTTTT
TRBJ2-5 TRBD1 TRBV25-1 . CASRRTGQETQYF TGTGCCAGCAGAAGGACAGGGCAAGAGACCCAGTACTTC
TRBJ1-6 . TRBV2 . CASSEGWTAGGNNSPLHF TGTGCCAGCAGTGAAGGTTGGACAGCTGGGGGTAATAATTCACCCCTCCACTTT
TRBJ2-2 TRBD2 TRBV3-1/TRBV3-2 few CASSQEREGGELFF TGTGCCAGCAGCCAAGAAAGGGAGGGCGGGGAGCTGTTTTTT
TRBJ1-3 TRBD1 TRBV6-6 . CASTSTGEGNTIYF TGTGCCAGCACCTCGACAGGGGAAGGAAACACCATATATTTT
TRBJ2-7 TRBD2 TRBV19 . CASSIPSGTKEVQYF TGTGCCAGTAGTATACCTAGCGGGACTAAGGAGGTGCAGTACTTC
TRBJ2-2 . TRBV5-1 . CASSLGTNTGELFF TGCGCCAGCAGCTTGGGCACTAACACCGGGGAGCTGTTTTTT
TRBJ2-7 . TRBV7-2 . CASSPRTPAYEQYF TGTGCCAGCAGCCCCCGGACTCCCGCCTACGAGCAGTACTTC
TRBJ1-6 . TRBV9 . CASSESLFSSPLHF TGTGCCAGCAGCGAATCATTATTTAGTTCACCCCTCCACTTT
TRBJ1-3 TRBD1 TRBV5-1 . CASSAQGASSGNTIYF TGCGCCAGCAGCGCGCAGGGGGCCAGCTCTGGAAACACCATATATTTT
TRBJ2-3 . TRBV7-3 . CASRDSKADTQYF TGTGCCAGCAGGGACTCAAAGGCAGATACGCAGTATTTT
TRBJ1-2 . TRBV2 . CASIERTGYYGYTF TGTGCCAGCATTGAAAGGACGGGATACTATGGCTACACCTTC
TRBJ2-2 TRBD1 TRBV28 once CASSTPGQGRGGELFF TGTGCCAGCAGTACTCCGGGACAGGGTCGGGGCGGGGAGCTGTTTTTT
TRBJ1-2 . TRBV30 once CAWSRGYADYGYTF TGTGCCTGGAGTCGAGGGTACGCCGACTATGGCTACACCTTC
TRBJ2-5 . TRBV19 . CASSKPQGTQYF TGTGCCAGTAGCAAGCCACAGGGGACCCAGTACTTC
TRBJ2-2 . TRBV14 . CASRVRERHSTGELFF TGTGCCAGCAGAGTACGGGAGCGACACTCCACCGGGGAGCTGTTTTTT
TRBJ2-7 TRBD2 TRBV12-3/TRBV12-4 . CASSTGGYEQYF TGTGCCAGCAGTACGGGAGGCTACGAGCAGTACTTC
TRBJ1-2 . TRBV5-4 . CASSSLAGPLWGYTF TGTGCCAGCAGCTCCCTGGCGGGTCCCCTCTGGGGCTACACCTTC
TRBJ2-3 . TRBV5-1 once CASSPPTGTSTDTQYF TGCGCCAGCAGCCCCCCAACCGGGACAAGCACAGATACGCAGTATTTT
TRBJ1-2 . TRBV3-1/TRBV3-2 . CASSQPAAGGYTF TGTGCCAGCAGCCAACCGGCCGCGGGCGGCTACACCTTC
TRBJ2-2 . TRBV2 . CASRLTGLNTGELFF TGTGCCAGCAGACTAACAGGGTTGAACACCGGGGAGCTGTTTTTT
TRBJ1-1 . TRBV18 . CASSGNRQLAEAFF TGTGCCAGCTCAGGGAATCGACAGTTAGCTGAAGCTTTCTTT
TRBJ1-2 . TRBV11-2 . CASSLRGGDGYTF TGTGCCAGCAGCTTACGGGGGGGCGATGGCTACACCTTC
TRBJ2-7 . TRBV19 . CASSFAGSYYEQYF TGTGCCAGTAGTTTCGCGGGCAGTTACTACGAGCAGTACTTC
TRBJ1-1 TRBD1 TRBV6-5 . CASSYSVGGEAFF TGTGCCAGCAGTTACTCGGTAGGGGGCGAAGCTTTCTTT
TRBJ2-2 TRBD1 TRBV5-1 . CASSPGQGLGELFF TGCGCCAGCAGCCCGGGACAGGGCCTCGGGGAGCTGTTTTTT
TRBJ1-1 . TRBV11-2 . CASSLGAVPIYTEAFF TGTGCCAGCAGCTTAGGGGCAGTTCCTATATACACTGAAGCTTTCTTT
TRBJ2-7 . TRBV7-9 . CASRSRGSDYEQYF TGTGCCAGCAGGTCACGGGGGTCGGACTACGAGCAGTACTTC
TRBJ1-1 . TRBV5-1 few CASSLGVNTEAFF TGCGCCAGCAGCTTAGGGGTGAACACTGAAGCTTTCTTT
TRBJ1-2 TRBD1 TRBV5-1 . CASSPGTGLNYGYTF TGCGCCAGCAGCCCGGGGACAGGTTTAAACTATGGCTACACCTTC
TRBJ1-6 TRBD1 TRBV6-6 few CASSGTGASPLHF TGTGCCAGCAGCGGGACAGGGGCTTCACCCCTCCACTTT
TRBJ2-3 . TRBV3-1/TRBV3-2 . CASSRRVQIITDTQYF TGTGCCAGCAGCCGCCGGGTCCAAATTATAACAGATACGCAGTATTTT
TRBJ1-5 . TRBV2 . CASSEFGGYPQHF TGTGCCAGCAGTGAGTTCGGGGGTTATCCCCAGCATTTT
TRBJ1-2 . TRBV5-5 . CASSLEPSGGYTF TGTGCCAGCAGCTTGGAACCCTCGGGAGGCTACACCTTC
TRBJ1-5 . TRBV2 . CASSEVGGYQPQHF TGTGCCAGCAGTGAAGTGGGAGGTTATCAGCCCCAGCATTTT
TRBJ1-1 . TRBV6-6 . CASSYSAGPNTEAFF TGTGCCAGCAGTTACTCGGCAGGGCCTAACACTGAAGCTTTCTTT
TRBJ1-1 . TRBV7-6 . CASSLVDSPDTEAFF TGTGCCAGCAGCTTAGTAGACTCTCCGGACACTGAAGCTTTCTTT
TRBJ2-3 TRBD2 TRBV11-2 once CASLGGSGGTSSTDTQYF TGTGCCAGCCTAGGAGGTAGCGGGGGCACCTCTAGCACAGATACGCAGTATTTT